The 7 T cell receptor beta chains presented below share a single source sample, sequenced in a study of blood T cell repertoires in COVID-19. The data were produced by immunoSEQ multiplex PCR, yet TCRdb's version contains in-frame clones alone and is incomplete. The repertoire includes 300,000 to 350,000 clones, around 80% of them detected once, and about 2.7% sits in the top ten. The specimen sequenced was peripheral blood. The receptors originated from a man aged 25 to 45 with active or convalescent COVID-19.

This chain joins TRBV9 and TRBJ2-5, with D perhaps TRBD1 (6 bases). The CDR3 has 13 amino acids. V was shortened by 7 bases and J by 2 bases, with 12 bases between the two germline ends. Germline V gene data show CDR1 as SGDLS and CDR2 as YYNGEE. CDR3 DNA sequence: TGTGCCAGCTCACGACAGGAACAAGAGACCCAGTACTTC. This translates into CASSRQEQETQYF.

V usage is TRBV6-1 and J usage is TRBJ1-2, with TRBD1 as a possible D gene (6 bases). This CDR3 comprises 13 residues. V lost 2 bases and J lost 6, with 10 bases in between. CDR1 is MNHNS and CDR2 is SASEGT in the germline V gene. The CDR3 DNA is TGTGCCAGCAGTGAATGGTCAGGGGATGGCTACACCTTC. This encodes CASSEWSGDGYTF.

This clone was counted a single time. This chain links TRBV9 with TRBJ2-1, with 9 bases that match TRBD2. This CDR3 region has 15 residues. With 3 bases clipped from V and 4 bases from J, the junction kept 5 bases outside the gene matches. Germline CDR1 reads SGDLS; CDR2 reads YYNGEE. CDR3 protein: CASSDSGGRYNEQFF. Written as DNA, the CDR3 is TGTGCCAGCAGCGACAGCGGGGGGCGATACAATGAGCAGTTCTTC.

V and J are TRBV27 and TRBJ2-1, with a possible D match to TRBD1 (6 bases). Germline CDR1 MNHEY, CDR2 SMNVEV (reference sequence). The CDR3 covers 14 residues. V was trimmed by 5 bases and J by 5 bases, leaving 13 bases between them. The CDR3: CASSPGTFNNEQFF. The CDR3 DNA reads as TGTGCCAGCAGTCCCGGGACATTCAACAATGAGCAGTTCTTC.

The chain has TRBV9 and TRBJ2-3, with a tentative D call TRBD2 (5 bases). Germline CDR1 SGDLS, CDR2 YYNGEE. This CDR3 spans 15 amino acids. V shed 3 bases and J shed 3 bases, with 14 bases lying between them. CDR3 sequence reads: CASSGRNRGTDTQYF. The CDR3 nucleotides read TGTGCCAGCAGCGGAAGAAATAGAGGGACAGATACGCAGTATTTT.

The chain employs TRBV11-2 and TRBJ2-5; D is undetermined. Deletions cut 4 bases from V and 1 base from J, with 10 bases between. The CDR3 spans 14 residues. Germline CDR1 and CDR2: SGHAT and FQNNGV. Here the CDR3 reads CASSSNSIQETQYF. The CDR3 bases are TGTGCCAGCAGCTCGAACTCGATCCAAGAGACCCAGTACTTC.

The rearrangement links TRBV5-1 to TRBJ2-1; D is perhaps TRBD2 (6 bases). The germline V and J ends were trimmed by 4 bases and 8 bases, with 16 bases remaining between them. Germline CDR1 and CDR2: SGHRS and YFSETQ. The CDR3 is 14 amino acids. The DNA of the CDR3 is TGCGCCAGCAGCCCCCCGACTAGTTTCTATGAGCAGTTCTTC. The encoded protein is CASSPPTSFYEQFF.